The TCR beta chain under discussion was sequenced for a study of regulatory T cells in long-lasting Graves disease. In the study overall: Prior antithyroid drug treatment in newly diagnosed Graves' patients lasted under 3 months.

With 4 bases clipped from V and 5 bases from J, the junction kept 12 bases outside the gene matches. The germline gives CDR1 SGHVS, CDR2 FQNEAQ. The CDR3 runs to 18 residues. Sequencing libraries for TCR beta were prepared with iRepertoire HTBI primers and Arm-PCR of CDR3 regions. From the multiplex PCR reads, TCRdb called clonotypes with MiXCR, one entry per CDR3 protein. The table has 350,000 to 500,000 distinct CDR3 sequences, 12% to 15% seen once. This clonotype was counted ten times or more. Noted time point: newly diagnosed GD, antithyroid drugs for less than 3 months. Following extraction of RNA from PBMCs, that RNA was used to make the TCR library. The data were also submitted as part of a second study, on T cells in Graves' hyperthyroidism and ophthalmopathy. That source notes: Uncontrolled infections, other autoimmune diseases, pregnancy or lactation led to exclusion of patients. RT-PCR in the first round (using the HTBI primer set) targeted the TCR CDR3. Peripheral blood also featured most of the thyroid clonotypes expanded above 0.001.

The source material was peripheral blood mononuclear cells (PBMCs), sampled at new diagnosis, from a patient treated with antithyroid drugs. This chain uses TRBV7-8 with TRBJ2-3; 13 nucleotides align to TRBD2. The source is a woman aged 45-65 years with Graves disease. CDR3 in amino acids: CASSSHQLAGGPGDTQYF. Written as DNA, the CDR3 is TGTGCCAGCAGCTCGCACCAACTAGCGGGAGGGCCCGGAGATACGCAGTATTTT. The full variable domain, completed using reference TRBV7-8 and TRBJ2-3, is GAGVSQSPRYKVAKRGQDVALRCDPISGHVSLFWYQQALGQGPEFLTYFQNEAQLDKSGLPSDRFFAERPEGSVSTLKIQRTQQEDSAVYLCASSSHQLAGGPGDTQYFGPGTRLTVL.